This T cell receptor (beta chain) was sequenced in a study of cytomegalovirus exposure and HLA in healthy donors. Comment on this clone: Its specificity is not known.

Study-level points and caveats: In an earlier analysis, about 87% or about 30%: the productive usage of most TCR beta V segments. Reports indicate that TCR beta sequences accurately predicted the HLA-A and HLA-B alleles of most subjects.

The junction had 10 bases not matched to a gene; V was cut back by 5 bases and J by 7 bases. Germline lookup yields CDR1 MNHNS and CDR2 SASEGT. There are 15 residues in the CDR3. The study ran its PCR with 60 Vbeta and 13 Jbeta primers. Clones were read by immunoSEQ multiplex PCR, and TCRdb kept only the in-frame ones, dropping some. This repertoire shows about 130,000 clones, roughly 75% found once; its top ten account for under 13%. The rearrangement joins TRBV6-1 to TRBJ2-7; TRBD2 matches 11 bases. The sequence was collected from a man between 25 and 39 years old in good health and CMV-seropositive. The sequenced sample was PBMCs. CDR3 protein: CASSSLTSGTLEQYF. The CDR3 nucleotides read TGTGCCAGCAGTTCCCTGACTAGCGGGACCTTAGAGCAGTACTTC.